This entry lists 11 T cell receptor beta chains sequenced from one sample in a study of cytomegalovirus exposure and HLA in healthy donors. In the PCR, 60 Vbeta and 13 Jbeta primers were used. The repertoire was sequenced with immunoSEQ multiplex PCR; TCRdb's copy has only in-frame clones and lacks some. The sample contains about 120,000 clones, about three quarters of which appear only once. The source material was PBMCs. Receptors were obtained from a middle-aged woman in good health and CMV-seronegative.

The rearrangement joins TRBV5-6 to TRBJ2-7, with 7 bases aligning to TRBD1. The CDR3 loop spans 16 amino acids. Germline V lookup: CDR1 SGHDT, CDR2 YYEEEE. The trim removed 4 bases at V and 2 bases at J, leaving 12 bases unmatched. In DNA, the CDR3 is TGTGCCAGCAGCCCGGCACCCGGGACAGAGACCTACGAGCAGTACTTC. Protein sequence: CASSPAPGTETYEQYF.

The V and J genes are TRBV28 and TRBJ1-1; possible D gene TRBD1, 5 bases. From germline, CDR1 is MDHEN and CDR2 SYDVKM. The CDR3 sequence is 12 residues long. Trimming pared 6 bases from V and 7 bases from J, leaving 12 bases between. The CDR3 nucleotides are TGTGCCAGCAGGGGAAAGGGGATTGAAGCTTTCTTT. Translated: CASRGKGIEAFF.

This chain connects TRBV11-1 to TRBJ2-5; 11 bases are shared with TRBD2. Germline CDR1 and CDR2: SGHAT and FQDESV (reference sequence). The ends lost 5 bases at V and 5 bases at J; junction bases unmatched: 16. The length of the CDR3 is 18 residues. The CDR3 protein is CASSHHGSGRAERETQYF. For the CDR3, the DNA is TGTGCCAGCAGCCACCACGGTAGCGGGAGGGCCGAACGGGAGACCCAGTACTTC.

The chain uses TRBV6-7 and TRBJ2-1; 7 nucleotides agree with TRBD1. Being an ORF, TRBV6-7 has a function that is uncertain. The CDR3 covers 16 residues. With V trimmed by 4 bases and J by 2 bases, 8 bases remained unmatched. The CDR3 coding sequence is TGTGCCAGCAGTTCACGCCGGGACAGAACCTACAATGAGCAGTTCTTC. This gives the protein CASSSRRDRTYNEQFF.

This sequence joins TRBV5-1 and TRBJ2-5; 7 positions match TRBD1. Germline lookup yields CDR1 SGHRS and CDR2 YFSETQ. This CDR3 contains 15 residues. V was clipped by 5 bases and J by 1 base; unmatched bases: 8. The CDR3 reads CASRPPWTGQETQYF. CDR3 DNA: TGCGCCAGCAGGCCCCCTTGGACAGGCCAAGAGACCCAGTACTTC.

The chain is built from TRBV10-3 and TRBJ2-3; 13 nucleotides line up with TRBD2. The V and J ends lost 10 bases and 2 bases, in that order; junction bases with no gene match: 6. Looked up from germline, CDR1 is ENHRY and CDR2 is SYGVKD. The length of the CDR3 is 15 residues. CDR3 nucleotides: TGTGCCACGACTAGCGGGAGGATTAACACAGATACGCAGTATTTT. Protein sequence: CATTSGRINTDTQYF.

This sequence joins TRBV5-6 and TRBJ1-5; 10 bases match TRBD1. The CDR3 runs to 14 residues. Germline V gives CDR1 SGHDT, CDR2 YYEEEE. V dropped 3 bases and J dropped 7; count of bases not matched to a gene: 4. The DNA for the CDR3 is TGTGCCAGCAGCTCGGGACAGGGGAGACAGCCCCAGCATTTT. Translating it yields CASSSGQGRQPQHF. Using reference TRBV5-6 and TRBJ1-5 for the parts outside the CDR3, the full variable domain is DAGVTQSPTHLIKTRGQQVTLRCSPKSGHDTVSWYQQALGQGPQFIFQYYEEEERQRGNFPDRFSGHQFPNYSSELNVNALLLGDSALYLCASSSGQGRQPQHFGDGTRLSIL.

To note about this clone: The germline gene is not matched at one end of the junction; a read error may be the cause. The chain links TRBV6-5 to TRBJ2-4, with D tentatively TRBD2 (6 bases). Per germline, CDR1 MNHEY and CDR2 SVGAGI. There are 14 residues in the CDR3. The CDR3 DNA is TGTGCCAGCAGTTACGATAGGGAGGTGAACAGTCAGTACTTC. Translated, it gives CASSYDREVNSQYF.

This clone was observed once. This chain joins TRBV27 and TRBJ2-5, with D unclear. Trimming shortened V by 3 bases and J by 4 bases, and 3 bases separated the two germline ends. Germline V gene sequence: CDR1 MNHEY, CDR2 SMNVEV (reference sequence). CDR3 size: 11 residues. This chain's CDR3 is CASSFRETQYF. The CDR3 region has the DNA TGTGCCAGCAGTTTCAGAGAGACCCAGTACTTC.

This chain connects TRBV18 to TRBJ2-2, with TRBD2 matching 8 bases. V lost 2 bases and J lost 6; bases outside the gene matches: 11. Germline CDR1 reads KGHSH; CDR2 reads LQKENI. CDR3 length: 17 amino acids. The CDR3 protein is CASSPNIIDGRAGELFF. CDR3 sequence (DNA): TGTGCCAGCTCACCAAACATCATCGACGGGAGGGCCGGGGAGCTGTTTTTT. Together with reference TRBV18 and TRBJ2-2, the CDR3 gives the full variable domain: NAGVMQNPRHLVRRRGQEARLRCSPMKGHSHVYWYRQLPEEGLKFMVYLQKENIIDESGMPKERFSAEFPKEGPSILRIQQVVRGDSAAYFCASSPNIIDGRAGELFFGEGSRLTVL.

The chain has TRBV5-1 and TRBJ1-1, with a possible D match to TRBD1 (5 bases). The germline gives CDR1 SGHRS, CDR2 YFSETQ. V was trimmed by 0 bases and J by 4 bases, leaving 10 bases between them. This CDR3 region has 14 residues. The CDR3 sequence: CASSLDRPSTEAFF. The CDR3 coding sequence is TGCGCCAGCAGCTTGGACAGGCCCAGCACTGAAGCTTTCTTT.